Listed here are 30 T cell receptor beta chains from one sample, sequenced in a study of blood T cell repertoires in COVID-19. Sequencing used immunoSEQ multiplex PCR; TCRdb keeps in-frame clones, though not all of them. The repertoire includes 400,000 to 450,000 clones, approximately 88% of them detected once, and roughly 12% sits in the top ten. The sequenced sample was peripheral blood. These receptors were collected from a woman aged 45-60 years with COVID-19, enrolled during active disease.

V and J are TRBV20-1 and TRBJ1-1; 10 nucleotides agree with TRBD1. J was trimmed by 4 bases and V by 3 bases; bases with no gene match: 5. The CDR3 contains 14 residues. Germline V gene lookup returns CDR1 DFQATT and CDR2 SNEGSKA (reference sequence). CDR3 sequence: CSASLTGGGTEAFF. The DNA of the CDR3 is TGCAGTGCTAGTTTGACAGGGGGCGGCACTGAAGCTTTCTTT.

The chain combines TRBV4-1 with TRBJ1-5, with 7 bases fitting TRBD1. There are 13 residues in the CDR3. CDR1 is MGHRA, CDR2 YSYEKL, per germline. Trimming took 5 bases from V and 4 from J; bases not matched to a gene: 2. CDR3 residues: CASSTQGNQPQHF. The CDR3 nucleotides are TGCGCCAGCAGCACACAGGGGAATCAGCCCCAGCATTTT.

V usage is TRBV3-1 (or the pseudogene TRBV3-2) and J usage is TRBJ2-7; 9 bases line up with TRBD2. The CDR3 has 15 amino acids. V dropped 3 bases and J dropped 3; count of bases not matched to a gene: 6. Germline V gives CDR1 LGHDT, CDR2 YNNKEL (reference sequence). The CDR3 is CASSQGLARHYEQYF. The CDR3 DNA reads TGTGCCAGCAGCCAGGGACTAGCTCGGCACTACGAGCAGTACTTC.

This chain uses TRBV27 with TRBJ2-7, with a weak D call TRBD1 (5 bases). CDR3 length: 15 amino acids. The germline gives CDR1 MNHEY, CDR2 SMNVEV (reference sequence). Trimming shortened V by 5 bases and J by 0 bases, and 14 bases separated the two germline ends. The CDR3 coding sequence is TGTGCCAGCAGTCCCAACTGGGGCAGCTCCTACGAGCAGTACTTC. Protein product: CASSPNWGSSYEQYF.

This chain links TRBV28 with TRBJ1-2; D unclear. Germline V gene sequence: CDR1 MDHEN, CDR2 SYDVKM. V lost 8 bases and J 5 bases, leaving 15 bases between the germline ends. The CDR3 length is 13 residues. The CDR3 coding sequence is TGTGCCAGCCAACCAGGCCTCGTATATGGCTACACCTTC. Its translation is CASQPGLVYGYTF.

The chain is built from TRBV19 and TRBJ1-2; D gene ambiguous. The length of the CDR3 is 12 residues. Germline V gene lookup returns CDR1 LNHDA and CDR2 SQIVND (reference sequence). Trimming stripped 3 bases from V and 6 bases from J, with 8 bases between. The CDR3 nucleotides are TGTGCCAGTAGTATCGGTTCGGATGGCTACACCTTC. Translating gives CASSIGSDGYTF.

The chain uses TRBV2 and TRBJ2-7; D is undetermined. The CDR3 is 13 amino acids. Germline CDR1 reads SNHLY; CDR2 reads FYNNEI. V lost 7 bases and J 0 bases, leaving 10 bases between the germline ends. As DNA, the CDR3 is TGTGCCAGCAATGGAAGGAGCTCCTACGAGCAGTACTTC. Amino acids: CASNGRSSYEQYF.

The J gene is TRBJ2-2, the V gene TRBV7-3, with D unresolved. CDR3 length: 11 amino acids. Germline V lookup: CDR1 SGHTA, CDR2 FQGTGA. The germline V and J ends were trimmed by 5 bases and 6 bases, with 4 bases remaining between them. The CDR3 coding sequence is TGTGCCAGCAGCCATGCCGGGGAGCTGTTTTTT. Encoded protein: CASSHAGELFF.

This chain links TRBV3-1 (or the pseudogene TRBV3-2) with TRBJ2-3, with 8 nucleotides matching TRBD1. Germline values: CDR1 LGHDT, CDR2 YNNKEL (reference sequence). After removal of 4 bases from V and 2 bases from J, the junction contained 5 bases not matched to a gene. This CDR3 contains 15 residues. The DNA of the CDR3 is TGTGCCAGCAGCCGGAGACAGGGGAACACAGATACGCAGTATTTT. The encoded protein is CASSRRQGNTDTQYF.

The chain carries TRBV6-2 or TRBV6-3 and TRBJ2-7; 11 bases are a match to TRBD2. This CDR3 is built from 16 residues. Germline V gene lookup returns CDR1 MNHEY and CDR2 SVGEGT. The junction had 9 bases not matched to a gene; V was cut back by 4 bases and J by 4 bases. DNA of the CDR3: TGTGCCAGCAGTTCCCCTTCCGGGACTAGCGGTTACGAGCAGTACTTC. Translated: CASSSPSGTSGYEQYF.

J is TRBJ2-1 and V is TRBV2, with 11 bases aligning to TRBD2. The trim removed 6 bases at V and 9 bases at J, leaving 4 bases unmatched. The CDR3 has 13 residues. Germline V gene lookup returns CDR1 SNHLY and CDR2 FYNNEI. CDR3 in DNA: TGTGCCAGCAGCGTAGCGGGGGGGCGTGAGCAGTTCTTC. Translating it yields CASSVAGGREQFF.

This chain joins TRBV6-5 and TRBJ1-1; the D is unclear. Between the trimmed V and J ends, which lost 5 bases and 9 bases, there was a span of 13 bases. The CDR3 covers 12 residues. Germline loops: CDR1 MNHEY, CDR2 SVGAGI. CDR3 sequence (DNA): TGTGCCAGCAGTCACACAGAGTCCCAAGCTTTCTTT. It codes for CASSHTESQAFF.

The chain uses TRBV9 and TRBJ1-1; D is possibly TRBD1 (5 bases). Germline CDR1 SGDLS, CDR2 YYNGEE. V was cut by 4 bases and J by 1 base, with 11 bases left in between. The CDR3 runs to 14 residues. Written as DNA, the CDR3 is TGTGCCAGCAGCAAGGGGTACCCGAACACTGAAGCTTTCTTT. It codes for CASSKGYPNTEAFF.

The rearrangement links TRBV2 to TRBJ1-2; 8 bases match TRBD1. The CDR3 consists of 14 residues. V gave up 6 bases and J gave up 4 bases; unmatched junction bases: 7. Germline CDR1 and CDR2: SNHLY and FYNNEI. The CDR3 DNA sequence: TGTGCCAGCAGCGGCCGGACAGGGACCTATGGCTACACCTTC. The encoded protein is CASSGRTGTYGYTF. Based on the CDR3 plus reference TRBV2 and TRBJ1-2, the full variable domain is EPEVTQTPSHQVTQMGQEVILRCVPISNHLYFYWYRQILGQKVEFLVSFYNNEISEKSEIFDDQFSVERPDGSNFTLKIRSTKLEDSAMYFCASSGRTGTYGYTFGSGTRLTVV.

CDR3 in amino acids: CASTPGGSPLHF. CDR3 in DNA: TGTGCCAGCACCCCAGGGGGCTCACCCCTCCACTTT. The chain recombines TRBV12-3 or TRBV12-4 with TRBJ1-6, with 8 bases fitting TRBD1. The V segment lost 7 bases and the J segment 10 bases; nucleotides outside the gene matches: 3. The CDR3 is 12 amino acids.

V and J are TRBV18 and TRBJ1-1; unclear D gene. The germline V and J ends were trimmed by 6 bases and 4 bases, with 21 bases remaining between them. The CDR3 spans 16 residues. CDR1 and CDR2 from the germline V gene are KGHSH and LQKENI. In DNA form, the CDR3 reads TGTGCCAGCTCTATAGCGGGCCCGGGCGGAAGCACTGAAGCTTTCTTT. Amino acids: CASSIAGPGGSTEAFF. The whole variable domain, filled in from reference TRBV18 and TRBJ1-1, reads NAGVMQNPRHLVRRRGQEARLRCSPMKGHSHVYWYRQLPEEGLKFMVYLQKENIIDESGMPKERFSAEFPKEGPSILRIQQVVRGDSAAYFCASSIAGPGGSTEAFFGQGTRLTVV.

The V gene is TRBV30, the J gene TRBJ1-4; 9 bases fit TRBD1. The J segment lost 2 bases and the V segment lost 5 bases, leaving 12 bases of the junction unmatched. Germline CDR1 GTSNPN, CDR2 SVGIG (reference sequence). The CDR3 has 17 residues. The CDR3 spells CAWVDRGAGKTNEKLFF. Here the CDR3 DNA reads TGTGCCTGGGTGGACAGGGGAGCGGGGAAGACTAATGAAAAACTGTTTTTT.

The J gene is TRBJ2-1, the V gene TRBV29-1; 8 bases align to TRBD2. V was pared by 7 bases and J by 3 bases, with 5 bases of the junction left unmatched. There are 13 residues in the CDR3. Germline CDR1 SQVTM, CDR2 ANQGSEA. The CDR3: CSAPGGGYNEQFF. Here the CDR3 DNA reads TGCAGCGCTCCGGGAGGGGGCTACAATGAGCAGTTCTTC.

V is TRBV11-2 and J is TRBJ1-1; D is undetermined. The V end was cut by 0 bases, the J end by 7 bases, with 15 bases between. The germline V gene has CDR1 SGHAT and CDR2 FQNNGV. This CDR3 is 15 amino acids long. The CDR3 is CASSLDRGREGEAFF. The CDR3 DNA is TGTGCCAGCAGCTTAGATCGAGGGAGAGAAGGTGAAGCTTTCTTT.

The V call is TRBV5-1, the J call TRBJ1-2, with TRBD1 matching over 7 bases. Germline V CDR1 and CDR2: SGHRS, YFSETQ. The junction had 6 bases not matched to a gene; V was cut back by 0 bases and J by 4 bases. This CDR3 is built from 15 residues. CDR3 residues: CASSLAQTGSYGYTF. The CDR3 DNA reads as TGCGCCAGCAGCTTGGCCCAGACAGGGTCCTATGGCTACACCTTC.

The genes are TRBV19 and TRBJ2-2; TRBD2 might be the D (5 bases). The germline CDR1 and CDR2 sequences are LNHDA and SQIVND (reference sequence). The CDR3 runs to 13 residues. The V end was cut by 6 bases, the J end by 5 bases, with 10 bases between. CDR3 amino acids: CASRDRGTGELFF. CDR3 nucleotides: TGTGCCAGTAGGGACCGAGGGACCGGGGAGCTGTTTTTT.

V is TRBV2 and J is TRBJ2-7; 7 bases are a match to TRBD2. The CDR3 consists of 15 residues. Germline CDR1 SNHLY, CDR2 FYNNEI. The J segment lost 0 bases and the V segment lost 4 bases, leaving 6 bases of the junction unmatched. CDR3 sequence: CASSVHAGVSYEQYF. The CDR3 nucleotides are TGTGCCAGCAGTGTTCATGCGGGGGTCTCCTACGAGCAGTACTTC.

This chain uses TRBV5-1 with TRBJ2-7; 7 bases line up with TRBD1. CDR1 and CDR2 (germline): SGHRS, YFSETQ. CDR3 size: 14 residues. The V and J ends lost 4 bases and 1 base, in that order; junction bases with no gene match: 5. The CDR3: CASSLMGQSYEQYF. The CDR3 region has the DNA TGCGCCAGCAGCCTGATGGGACAGTCCTACGAGCAGTACTTC.

About this clone itself: This sample includes further DNA sequences coding for the same CDR3. V is TRBV30 and J is TRBJ1-1, with a weak D call TRBD1 (5 bases). CDR1 and CDR2 from the germline V gene are GTSNPN and SVGIG (reference sequence). The CDR3 spans 13 residues. Trimming shortened V by 3 bases and J by 0 bases, and 8 bases separated the two germline ends. CDR3 region: CAWRGGVNTEAFF. In nucleotides, the CDR3 is TGTGCCTGGAGGGGAGGGGTGAACACTGAAGCTTTCTTT.

Here the CDR3 reads CASRTGKGNEQFF. The CDR3 nucleotides read TGTGCCAGCAGGACAGGGAAGGGCAATGAGCAGTTCTTC. The V and J genes are TRBV19 and TRBJ2-1; 8 bases agree with TRBD1. Germline CDR1 reads LNHDA; CDR2 reads SQIVND (reference sequence). The CDR3 runs to 13 residues. With 9 bases clipped from V and 6 bases from J, the junction kept 7 bases outside the gene matches. Filled out from reference TRBV19 and TRBJ2-1, the complete variable domain reads DGGITQSPKYLFRKEGQNVTLSCEQNLNHDAMYWYRQDPGQGLRLIYYSQIVNDFQKGDIAEGYSVSREKKESFPLTVTSAQKNPTAFYLCASRTGKGNEQFFGPGTRLTVL.

The genes are TRBV4-1 and TRBJ2-3; TRBD2 aligns across 14 bases. Trimming at V came to 1 base and at J to 5 bases, leaving 8 bases not matched to a gene. The CDR3 has 18 residues. Germline V lookup: CDR1 MGHRA, CDR2 YSYEKL. CDR3 DNA: TGCGCCAGCAGCCAAGCTTATTCCGGACTAGCGGGGGGAGATACGCAGTATTTT. Translation: CASSQAYSGLAGGDTQYF.

The V gene is TRBV19, the J gene TRBJ2-1; 10 nucleotides align to TRBD2. From germline, CDR1 is LNHDA and CDR2 SQIVND (reference sequence). V was pared by 9 bases and J by 5 bases, with 13 bases of the junction left unmatched. The CDR3 spans 16 residues. The DNA for the CDR3 is TGTGCCAGCTCACCCCTAGCGGGGGCTACAGACAATGAGCAGTTCTTC. This encodes CASSPLAGATDNEQFF.

This clone turned up a few times. The chain joins TRBV6-5 to TRBJ1-2; D might be TRBD1 (6 bases). There are 13 residues in the CDR3. Trimming removed 6 bases from V and 0 bases from J, with 8 bases in between. The germline CDR1 and CDR2 sequences are MNHEY and SVGAGI. The CDR3 DNA is TGTGCCAGCAGCAGGACAGCTAACTATGGCTACACCTTC. Its protein is CASSRTANYGYTF.

This clone turned up a few times. The V call is TRBV5-1, the J call TRBJ2-2; D possibly corresponds to TRBD2 (5 bases). Germline CDR1 is SGHRS and CDR2 is YFSETQ. Trimming removed 1 base from V and 5 bases from J, with 9 bases in between. The CDR3 sequence is 14 residues long. This CDR3 reads CASSLTGLTGELFF. The CDR3 nucleotides read TGCGCCAGCAGCTTGACGGGGTTGACCGGGGAGCTGTTTTTT.

V gene TRBV2 combines with J gene TRBJ2-3; unclear D gene. The CDR3 loop spans 14 amino acids. The germline V gene has CDR1 SNHLY and CDR2 FYNNEI. V lost 4 bases and J 0 bases, leaving 8 bases between the germline ends. DNA for the CDR3: TGTGCCAGCAGTGCCCTACTTAGCACAGATACGCAGTATTTT. Protein: CASSALLSTDTQYF.